These 15 T cell receptor beta chains share one sample of origin, sequenced in a study of PD-L1 blockade in urothelial cancer. The repertoire was sequenced with immunoSEQ multiplex PCR; TCRdb's copy has only in-frame clones and lacks some. Among about 110,000 clones, approximately 85% were seen once, and the ten largest hold roughly 2.3%. The sequences come from PBMCs, collected around atezolizumab (anti-PD-L1) treatment. The receptors originated from a man aged 50 to 60 with urothelial cancer.

The V and J genes are TRBV5-6 and TRBJ2-5; TRBD1 matches at 7 bases. V was pared by 7 bases and J by 2 bases, with 8 bases of the junction left unmatched. The CDR3 sequence is 14 residues long. CDR1 is SGHDT, CDR2 YYEEEE, per germline. In DNA form, the CDR3 reads TGTGCCAGCGGTCTCCGGGACAGACAAGAGACCCAGTACTTC. Its translation: CASGLRDRQETQYF.

This rearrangement joins TRBV15 to TRBJ2-7, with TRBD2 identical over 7 bases. CDR3 length equals 13 residues. After removal of 6 bases from V and 5 bases from J, the junction contained 7 bases not matched to a gene. Per the germline V gene, CDR1 is LNHNV and CDR2 is YYDKDF (reference sequence). DNA for the CDR3: TGTGCCACCAGGGTGGCGGGAGTGCACGAGCAGTACTTC. This codes for CATRVAGVHEQYF.

This clone was observed a handful of times. This chain joins TRBV10-1 and TRBJ1-6; 7 bases map to TRBD1. This CDR3 region has 13 residues. J was trimmed by 7 bases and V by 7 bases; bases with no gene match: 4. The germline CDR1 and CDR2 sequences are WNHNN and SYGVQD (reference sequence). CDR3 amino acids: CASTRDSNSPLHF. The CDR3 DNA reads TGCGCCAGCACCCGGGACAGCAATTCACCCCTCCACTTT.

This sequence joins TRBV30 and TRBJ2-2; tentatively, D is TRBD2 (5 bases). The CDR3 is 15 residues long. The V and J ends lost 3 bases and 4 bases respectively, with 15 bases between them. Germline V gene data show CDR1 as GTSNPN and CDR2 as SVGIG (reference sequence). The CDR3: CAWREPGRATGELFF. CDR3 DNA sequence: TGTGCCTGGAGGGAGCCGGGAAGAGCCACCGGGGAGCTGTTTTTT.

The chain has TRBV9 and TRBJ2-5; 12 nucleotides line up with TRBD2. Per the germline V gene, CDR1 is SGDLS and CDR2 is YYNGEE. The CDR3 has 18 residues. Unmatched junction bases numbered 11, after V lost 4 bases and J lost 1 base. The CDR3 nucleotides read TGTGCCAGCAGCCAGTCTTTTACTAGCGGGAGGCTCCAAGAGACCCAGTACTTC. It codes for CASSQSFTSGRLQETQYF.

The chain uses TRBV19 and TRBJ1-2, with a weak D call TRBD1 (5 bases). V was clipped by 4 bases and J by 2 bases, with 11 bases between them. CDR1 and CDR2 from the germline V gene are LNHDA and SQIVND (reference sequence). This CDR3 region has 14 residues. The CDR3 DNA sequence: TGTGCCAGTAGTAATCAGGGATTGAACTATGGCTACACCTTC. It yields the protein CASSNQGLNYGYTF.

The gene calls are TRBV2 and TRBJ2-1; 9 bases map to TRBD1. The junction had 7 bases not matched to a gene; V was cut back by 5 bases and J by 14 bases. The CDR3 spans 12 residues. The germline CDR1 and CDR2 sequences are SNHLY and FYNNEI. CDR3 DNA: TGTGCCAGCAGTTGGGTAACAGGGGGCGAGTTCTTC. Translating it yields CASSWVTGGEFF.

The V gene is TRBV4-2, the J gene TRBJ1-5; D gene uncertain. Trimming removed 4 bases from V and 0 bases from J, with 13 bases in between. Germline CDR1 and CDR2: LGHNA and YNFKEQ. The CDR3 is 16 amino acids. The DNA for the CDR3 is TGTGCCAGCAGCCCACACCCCGACATTAGCAATCAGCCCCAGCATTTT. Translating gives CASSPHPDISNQPQHF.

A single count supports this clone. This chain links TRBV28 with TRBJ2-3; D remains ambiguous. The CDR3 is made up of 13 amino acids. Germline CDR1 is MDHEN and CDR2 is SYDVKM. The V end lost 5 bases, the J end lost 6 bases, and 12 bases lay between the germline ends. This chain's CDR3 is CASSTSPVDTQYF. CDR3 DNA sequence: TGTGCCAGCAGTACATCACCCGTCGATACGCAGTATTTT.

In this sample, this clone is medium-sized. This rearrangement joins TRBV6-6 to TRBJ1-1; D is uncertain. Germline lookup yields CDR1 MNHNY and CDR2 SVGAGI (reference sequence). V lost 7 bases to trimming and J lost 4 bases, with 13 bases between them. CDR3 length: 13 residues. DNA for the CDR3: TGTGCCAGCACCTCTAGCCCCCGCACTGAAGCTTTCTTT. Translated, it gives CASTSSPRTEAFF.

The chain couples TRBV28 to TRBJ2-5; 11 nucleotides agree with TRBD1. Trimming at V came to 5 bases and at J to 5 bases, leaving 7 bases not matched to a gene. The CDR3 is 15 amino acids. Per germline, CDR1 MDHEN and CDR2 SYDVKM. CDR3 residues: CASSPGQGARETQYF. The DNA of the CDR3 is TGTGCCAGCAGTCCCGGACAGGGGGCGCGGGAGACCCAGTACTTC.

This clone was observed a few times. The chain carries TRBV4-2 and TRBJ2-2; weak D call: TRBD2 (5 bases). V was cut by 5 bases and J by 3 bases, with 10 bases left in between. The CDR3 loop spans 14 amino acids. Germline CDR1 and CDR2: LGHNA and YNFKEQ. CDR3 protein: CASSEGLDTGELFF. The CDR3 coding sequence is TGTGCCAGCAGCGAGGGCCTGGACACCGGGGAGCTGTTTTTT.

This sequence joins TRBV7-2 and TRBJ2-7; D call uncertain. CDR1 is SGHTA and CDR2 is FQGNSA in the germline V gene. The CDR3 length is 16 residues. Trimming took off 5 bases at V and 0 bases at J, with 17 bases between the two ends. CDR3 sequence: CASSPRYTLSSYEQYF. DNA of the CDR3: TGTGCCAGCAGCCCGAGGTACACCTTGAGCTCCTACGAGCAGTACTTC.

The chain links TRBV27 to TRBJ2-7; TRBD2 agrees at 8 bases. CDR1 MNHEY and CDR2 SMNVEV come from the germline V gene (reference sequence). V shed 4 bases and J 6 bases; nucleotides not matched to a gene: 14. The CDR3 contains 16 residues. CDR3 region: CASSWAPGTSLSEQYF. The CDR3 DNA reads as TGTGCCAGCAGTTGGGCTCCGGGGACTAGTCTCTCCGAGCAGTACTTC.

The CDR3 here is CASSQTQVGPYEQYF. The CDR3 region has the DNA TGTGCCAGCAGCCAGACACAGGTAGGGCCCTACGAGCAGTACTTC. The J gene is TRBJ2-7, the V gene TRBV5-6; a weak D match, TRBD1 (5 bases). Per germline, CDR1 SGHDT and CDR2 YYEEEE. V was cut by 4 bases and J by 2 bases, with 16 bases left in between. There are 15 residues in the CDR3.